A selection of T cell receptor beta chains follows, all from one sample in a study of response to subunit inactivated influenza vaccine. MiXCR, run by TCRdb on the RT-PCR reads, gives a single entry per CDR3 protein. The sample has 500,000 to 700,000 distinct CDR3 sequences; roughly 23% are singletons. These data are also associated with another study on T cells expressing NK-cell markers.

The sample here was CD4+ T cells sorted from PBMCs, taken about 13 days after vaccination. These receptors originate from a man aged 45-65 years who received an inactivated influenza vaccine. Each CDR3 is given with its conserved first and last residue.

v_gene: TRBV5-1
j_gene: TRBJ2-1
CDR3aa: CASSLAGRGVDEQFF

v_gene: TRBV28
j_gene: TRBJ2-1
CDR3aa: CASSSRQGREQFF

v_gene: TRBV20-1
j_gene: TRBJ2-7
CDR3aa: CSAKGQGGDEQYF

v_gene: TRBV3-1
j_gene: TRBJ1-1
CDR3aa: CASSLGEGLNTEAFF

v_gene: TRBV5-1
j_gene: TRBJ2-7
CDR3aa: CASSLLGYEQYF

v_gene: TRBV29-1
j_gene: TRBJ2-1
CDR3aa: CSATTGSNEQFF

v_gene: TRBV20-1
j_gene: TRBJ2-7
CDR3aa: CSAPGLAGGPSYEQYF

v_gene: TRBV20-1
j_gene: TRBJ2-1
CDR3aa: CSASGTSGSSYNEQFF

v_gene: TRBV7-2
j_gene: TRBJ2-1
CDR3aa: CASSPGTFSEQFF

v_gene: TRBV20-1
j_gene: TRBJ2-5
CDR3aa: CSARGLTQETQYF

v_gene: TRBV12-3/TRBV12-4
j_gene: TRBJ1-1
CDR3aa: CASSLIGRGQAFF

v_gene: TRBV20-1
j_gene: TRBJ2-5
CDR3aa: CSARDRGGAETQYF

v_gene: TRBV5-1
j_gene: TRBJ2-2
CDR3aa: CASSNPRLYTGELFF

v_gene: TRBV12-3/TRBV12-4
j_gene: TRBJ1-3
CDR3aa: CASNYGGTGNTIYF

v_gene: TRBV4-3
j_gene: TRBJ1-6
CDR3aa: CASSQDRGNSPLHF

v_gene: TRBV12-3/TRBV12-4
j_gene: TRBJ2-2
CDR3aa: CASRAAGLGELFF

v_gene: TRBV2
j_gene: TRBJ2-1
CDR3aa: CASSRARGRYNEQFF

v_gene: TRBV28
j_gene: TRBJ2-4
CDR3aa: CATQGEDIQYF

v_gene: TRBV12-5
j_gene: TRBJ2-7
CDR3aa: CASGLSRQGLGYEQYF

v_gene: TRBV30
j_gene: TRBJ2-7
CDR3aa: CAWKGFLNEQYF

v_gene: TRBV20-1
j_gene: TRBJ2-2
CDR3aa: CSALTGQGASGELFF

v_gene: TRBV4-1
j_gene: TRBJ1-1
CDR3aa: CASALGQAKKNTEAFF

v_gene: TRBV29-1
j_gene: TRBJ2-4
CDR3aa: CSGQDWGKNIQYF

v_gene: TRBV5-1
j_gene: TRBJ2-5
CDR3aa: CASSSTGTGSETQYF

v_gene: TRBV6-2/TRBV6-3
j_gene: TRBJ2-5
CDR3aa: CASSLPDSQETQYF

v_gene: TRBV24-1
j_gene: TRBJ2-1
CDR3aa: CATSDATGTSAGQFF

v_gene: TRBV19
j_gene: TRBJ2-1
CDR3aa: CASSNYLRGPSNEQFF

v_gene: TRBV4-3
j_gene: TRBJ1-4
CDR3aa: CASTITGTDEKLFF

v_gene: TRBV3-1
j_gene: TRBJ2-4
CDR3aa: CASSLLAENIQYF

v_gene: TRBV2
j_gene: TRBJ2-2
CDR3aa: CASSRRDRGAGELFF

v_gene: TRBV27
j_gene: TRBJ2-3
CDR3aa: CASSLSGGPGTQYF

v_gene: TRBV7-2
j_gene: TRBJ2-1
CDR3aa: CASSSTRGYNEQFF

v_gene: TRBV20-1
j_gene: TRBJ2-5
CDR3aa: CSARGLAGDETQYF

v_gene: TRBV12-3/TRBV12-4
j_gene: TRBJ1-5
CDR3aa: CASSLGSGQPQHF

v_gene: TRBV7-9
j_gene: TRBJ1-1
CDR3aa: CASSLVAGMGFF

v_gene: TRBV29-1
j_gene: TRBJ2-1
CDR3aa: CSVESGEAYNEQFF

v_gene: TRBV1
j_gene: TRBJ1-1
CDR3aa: CSAMRMRRMHTEAFF

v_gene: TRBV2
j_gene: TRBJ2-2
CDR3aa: CASSGAPLAGSGELFF

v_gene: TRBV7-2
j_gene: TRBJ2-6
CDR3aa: CASSLAGDRGPGANVLTF

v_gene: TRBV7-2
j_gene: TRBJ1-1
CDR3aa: CASSSGPRGTSPEAFF

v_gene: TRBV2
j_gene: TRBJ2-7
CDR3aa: CASTPPPRDIASYEQYF

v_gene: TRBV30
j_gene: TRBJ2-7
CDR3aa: CAGREREAAYEQYF

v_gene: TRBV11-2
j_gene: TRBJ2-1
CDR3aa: CASSLVPTYNEQFF

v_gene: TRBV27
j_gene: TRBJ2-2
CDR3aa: CASSGLARAGELFF

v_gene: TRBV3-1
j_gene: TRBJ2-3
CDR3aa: CASSQVPNTADTQYF

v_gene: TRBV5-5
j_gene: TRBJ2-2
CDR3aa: CASSLMGQRAPNTGELFF